Sequencing of this T cell receptor (beta chain) was carried out in a study of Graves' ophthalmopathy and Graves' hyperthyroidism listed by TCRdb under 2018. Turning to the overall study: Peripheral blood was collected before any treatment was given, at the time of initial diagnosis. The study used signatures of the TCR beta repertoire to tell Graves' ophthalmopathy apart from Graves' hyperthyroidism and to predict which patients would progress to ophthalmopathy. T-cell repertoires of thyroid tissue and blood were compared in 5 or 6 hyperthyroidism patients. To explore V-J signatures distinguishing ophthalmopathy from hyperthyroidism, a discovery set of some 100 patients (around 42 ophthalmopathy, roughly 55 stable hyperthyroidism) was enrolled. In total, 135 blood samples were TCR-sequenced: 43 ophthalmopathy, roughly 80 hyperthyroidism and 17 hyperthyroidism-to-ophthalmopathy patients. An independent validation cohort was composed of approximately 18 hyperthyroidism patients and approximately 15 patients who later progressed from hyperthyroidism to ophthalmopathy. Following sampling, methimazole starting at 30 mg daily was administered to hyperthyroidism patients, and high-dose intravenous methylprednisolone was administered to ophthalmopathy patients. The 100 discovery patients were divided at random into training and test sets in a 7:3 ratio. Broad study findings and their caveats: Most of the expanded thyroid clonotypes with a frequency above 0.001 were also detected in blood, and it was suggested that the thyroid immune response may be reflected by blood repertoires. In validation, the model predicted ophthalmopathy progression with about 70% sensitivity and about 73% specificity; roughly 11 predicted patients were CT-confirmed with GO in a median of around 6 months. Ophthalmopathy was separated from stable hyperthyroidism by the 13-signature model with roughly 87% sensitivity and about 81% specificity in cross-validation and with 80%/75% in the test set. No statistical method was used to predetermine the sample size, and group allocation was not hidden from the investigators.

TCR beta CDR3 regions were amplified from RNA transcripts for repertoire sequencing. The first round of RT-PCR was done with HTBI primers and the Qiagen OneStep RT-PCR kit, and was followed by a second round of multiplex PCR, then size selection and purification. The libraries underwent paired-end sequencing with 100 bp reads on an Illumina HiSeq2000. Concerning the study's data processing: SOAPnuke was used to process the reads, throwing out any read that had adapters, had uncalled bases, had a mean Phred below 15, or lacked an exact constant-primer or identifier match. High-quality paired reads were merged with COPE v1.2.5. Each unique nucleotide sequence was treated as a clonotype, and MiTCR v1.1 was used to align the clonotypes to the IMGT TRB V, D and J references. Analysis was restricted to V-J combinations with a frequency above 0.0001, which covered just over 98% of repertoires. For each V-J combination, a TCR clonal expansion and chaos score was defined as F50 clonal expansion divided by the chaos observed in the TCRdist matrix. Welch's t-statistics and random forest were used to narrow the features down to 10 to 15 V-J combinations, which were then fed into a naive Bayes classifier. The similarity between thyroid and blood repertoires was quantified using the Morisita-Horn index. Clones were called with MiXCR by TCRdb after fastp trimmed the public reads at Q25, and only in-frame beta chains were retained. Rows with one shared CDR3 protein collapse into an entry with the most common genes and DNA. These V and J calls rely on TCRdb rather than the paper's analysis. Counted in this sample were roughly 610,000 distinct CDR3 sequences; 22% of them appeared once. In total, the top ten clones hold around 6.9% of the sample.

A patient counted as having stable hyperthyroidism if there was no progression to ophthalmopathy within 18 months of follow-up. Hyperthyroidism patients were newly diagnosed, with disease duration under 2 months, and aged 18 to 65 years. Patients with other autoimmune diseases, uncontrolled infections, pregnancy or lactation were excluded. Clinical symptoms, serum thyroxine, TRAb, thyroid ultrasound and orbital computed tomography formed the basis of the diagnosis. Ficoll-Paque density gradient centrifugation was used to isolate PBMCs from around 10 ml of fresh peripheral blood. Total RNA was extracted using Trizol reagent, and RNA quality was checked on an Agilent 2100 Bioanalyzer. This clonotype was picked up many times. What antigen it recognizes has not been identified. No base-level quality is on record; no much larger clone is a single base apart. The specimen was peripheral blood. This TCR was sampled from a woman under 30 with stable Graves' hyperthyroidism. Some clones in this sample may be carry-over from other donors' samples. Donor details come from another sample of the same person, matched by shared clones.

The CDR3 region: CASSEARGEVNIQYF. At the DNA level, the sequence is TGCGCCAGCAGTGAGGCGCGGGGTGAGGTAAACATTCAGTACTTC. The chain is encoded by TRBV10-1 joined to TRBJ2-4, and TRBD2 may be the D gene, going by 6 matching bases. The CDR3, from cysteine to phenylalanine, totals 15 residues. Here the CDR3 DNA is all that survives: 45 bases in frame from base 1. Reading the germline V gene (reference sequence) gives CDR1 WNHNN and CDR2 SYGVQD. V gives up 2 bases and J gives up 6 bases, and the segment between their germline ends measures 14 bases.